The 25 T cell receptor beta chains in this list originate from one sample, sequenced in a study of early stage breast cancer tumors. Sequenced by immunoSEQ multiplex PCR; TCRdb stores in-frame clones only, minus some. The sample includes about 19,000 clones, about 83% seen only once; the top ten take about 1.7%. The sample comprised blood. Receptor source: a person aged 65-85 years with breast cancer.

This clone was seen just once. For the CDR3, the DNA is TGTGCCAGCAGCTTGGCCAGATTTCAGGGTAATGAGCAGTTCTTC. It is translated as CASSLARFQGNEQFF. The chain joins TRBV5-5 to TRBJ2-1, with a tentative D call TRBD1 (5 bases). The CDR3 has 15 residues. V was pared by 0 bases and J by 7 bases, with 14 bases between. CDR1 is SGHKS, CDR2 YYEKEE, per germline (reference sequence).

V gene TRBV28 combines with J gene TRBJ2-7, with 8 bases that match TRBD2. CDR3 length: 13 residues. V dropped 7 bases and J dropped 7; count of bases not matched to a gene: 9. Germline CDR1 MDHEN, CDR2 SYDVKM. The CDR3: CASTAGPGGEQYF. In nucleotides, the CDR3 is TGTGCCAGCACCGCAGGCCCGGGGGGGGAGCAGTACTTC.

The rearrangement uses TRBV6-5 and TRBJ2-3; TRBD2 matches 8 bases. This CDR3 region has 16 residues. Germline V gives CDR1 MNHEY, CDR2 SVGAGI. J was trimmed by 2 bases and V by 2 bases; bases with no gene match: 6. Written as DNA, the CDR3 is TGTGCCAGCAGTTACGTTGCGGGGGGTATCACAGATACGCAGTATTTT. Translated: CASSYVAGGITDTQYF.

This clone occurred once. The rearrangement joins TRBV5-1 to TRBJ2-7; 7 bases are a match to TRBD1. CDR1 and CDR2 from the germline V gene are SGHRS and YFSETQ. This CDR3 is 14 amino acids long. V was clipped by 4 bases and J by 2 bases; unmatched bases: 6. CDR3 bases: TGCGCCAGCAGCGTACAGGGGTATCCCTACGAGCAGTACTTC. It codes for CASSVQGYPYEQYF.

The chain employs TRBV18 and TRBJ1-1, with D perhaps TRBD1 (6 bases). Trimming removed 4 bases from V and 4 bases from J, with 16 bases in between. This CDR3 is built from 15 residues. Germline V lookup: CDR1 KGHSH, CDR2 LQKENI. The CDR3 bases are TGTGCCAGCTCACTCTACGGGGGGGCGGGCACTGAAGCTTTCTTT. Translating it yields CASSLYGGAGTEAFF.

The V and J genes are TRBV2 and TRBJ2-1; D ambiguous. CDR3 size: 12 residues. Per the germline V gene, CDR1 is SNHLY and CDR2 is FYNNEI. The V end was cut by 1 base, the J end by 6 bases, with 4 bases between. The CDR3 loop is CASSEVGNEQFF. CDR3 DNA sequence: TGTGCCAGCAGTGAAGTCGGCAATGAGCAGTTCTTC.

V is TRBV6-1 and J is TRBJ2-2; maybe TRBD1 (5 bases). Germline V gives CDR1 MNHNS, CDR2 SASEGT. Trimming pared 2 bases from V and 2 bases from J, leaving 9 bases between. The CDR3 is 15 amino acids. CDR3 residues: CASSERQLNTGELFF. The CDR3 DNA follows: TGTGCCAGCAGTGAAAGACAGTTAAACACCGGGGAGCTGTTTTTT.

The chain uses TRBV5-5 and TRBJ2-7; 10 bases are a match to TRBD1. Germline CDR1 is SGHKS and CDR2 is YYEKEE (reference sequence). The CDR3 is 15 amino acids. With 5 bases clipped from V and 6 bases from J, the junction kept 11 bases outside the gene matches. The CDR3 here is CASRFTGTGVSEQYF. In DNA form, the CDR3 reads TGTGCCAGCAGGTTTACCGGGACAGGGGTATCCGAGCAGTACTTC.

The gene calls are TRBV5-1 and TRBJ1-2, with 7 bases fitting TRBD1. The CDR3 covers 14 residues. CDR1 SGHRS and CDR2 YFSETQ come from the germline V gene. The V segment lost 3 bases and the J segment 3 bases; nucleotides outside the gene matches: 5. CDR3 region: CASSSDRPDYGYTF. The DNA for the CDR3 is TGCGCCAGCAGCTCGGACAGGCCGGACTATGGCTACACCTTC.

This clone was observed a few times. The genes are TRBV7-9 and TRBJ1-5; D is undetermined. The germline V and J ends were trimmed by 1 base and 10 bases, with 8 bases remaining between them. The CDR3 is 12 residues long. Germline lookup yields CDR1 SEHNR and CDR2 FQNEAQ (reference sequence). DNA for the CDR3: TGTGCCAGCAGCTTAGTGTCAGGCCCCCAGCATTTT. Translation gives CASSLVSGPQHF.

This clone was observed a few times. V is TRBV10-3 and J is TRBJ1-2; TRBD1 agrees at 9 bases. With V trimmed by 5 bases and J by 8 bases, 6 bases remained unmatched. This CDR3 has 13 residues. The germline CDR1 and CDR2 sequences are ENHRY and SYGVKD. In nucleotides, the CDR3 is TGTGCCATCAGTACCCGGACAGGGGACGGCTACACCTTC. This translates into CAISTRTGDGYTF.

The J gene is TRBJ2-1, the V gene TRBV7-2; no firm D call. Trimming pared 4 bases from V and 0 bases from J, leaving 10 bases between. Per the germline V gene, CDR1 is SGHTA and CDR2 is FQGNSA. The CDR3 consists of 15 residues. The CDR3: CASSSYRSSYNEQFF. CDR3 coding DNA: TGTGCCAGCAGCTCTTACAGAAGCTCCTACAATGAGCAGTTCTTC.

The V call is TRBV5-1, the J call TRBJ1-5, with 9 bases that match TRBD1. The CDR3 runs 15 residues. The junction had 4 bases not matched to a gene; V was cut back by 3 bases and J by 3 bases. Germline V gene lookup returns CDR1 SGHRS and CDR2 YFSETQ. The CDR3 DNA sequence: TGCGCCAGCAGCTCCGGGACAGGGATCAATCAGCCCCAGCATTTT. It encodes CASSSGTGINQPQHF.

This rearrangement joins TRBV5-4 to TRBJ1-2; 7 bases are a match to TRBD1. With V trimmed by 2 bases and J by 8 bases, 12 bases remained unmatched. The CDR3 is 15 amino acids. Germline V gene sequence: CDR1 SGHNT, CDR2 YYREEE (reference sequence). CDR3 coding DNA: TGTGCCAGCAGCTTCCCAGTACAGGGGATTGGGGGCTACACCTTC. Translated: CASSFPVQGIGGYTF.

J is TRBJ2-6 and V is TRBV7-3; 8 bases match TRBD2. V shed 2 bases and J 2 bases; nucleotides not matched to a gene: 2. The germline V gene has CDR1 SGHTA and CDR2 FQGTGA. The CDR3 is made up of 16 amino acids. CDR3 sequence reads: CASSLGGLAGANVLTF. DNA of the CDR3: TGTGCCAGCAGCTTAGGGGGACTAGCTGGGGCCAACGTCCTGACTTTC.

The chain has TRBV2 and TRBJ2-2; 7 nucleotides agree with TRBD2. The CDR3 consists of 15 residues. CDR1 is SNHLY, CDR2 FYNNEI, per germline. V gave up 5 bases and J gave up 0 bases; unmatched junction bases: 3. The DNA of the CDR3 is TGTGCCAGCAGTCGGACTAGTCCGAACACCGGGGAGCTGTTTTTT. Encoded protein: CASSRTSPNTGELFF. The whole variable domain, filled in from reference TRBV2 and TRBJ2-2, reads EPEVTQTPSHQVTQMGQEVILRCVPISNHLYFYWYRQILGQKVEFLVSFYNNEISEKSEIFDDQFSVERPDGSNFTLKIRSTKLEDSAMYFCASSRTSPNTGELFFGEGSRLTVL.

The genes are TRBV2 and TRBJ2-5, with 8 bases lining up with TRBD2. V dropped 1 base and J dropped 6; count of bases not matched to a gene: 13. Germline V CDR1 and CDR2: SNHLY, FYNNEI. CDR3 length: 17 residues. Written as DNA, the CDR3 is TGTGCCAGCAGTGAAGGACGGCTCGCGGGGGGCGACAAGACCCAGTACTTC. This sequence encodes CASSEGRLAGGDKTQYF.

J is TRBJ1-1 and V is TRBV9; D not certain. V was clipped by 0 bases and J by 1 base, with 16 bases between them. Germline V lookup: CDR1 SGDLS, CDR2 YYNGEE. The CDR3 has 17 residues. The DNA of the CDR3 is TGTGCCAGCAGCGTAGACGATCCAACAAACCAGAACACTGAAGCTTTCTTT. It specifies CASSVDDPTNQNTEAFF. Filled out from reference TRBV9 and TRBJ1-1, the complete variable domain reads DSGVTQTPKHLITATGQRVTLRCSPRSGDLSVYWYQQSLDQGLQFLIQYYNGEERAKGNILERFSAQQFPDLHSELNLSSLELGDSALYFCASSVDDPTNQNTEAFFGQGTRLTVV.

The chain combines TRBV28 with TRBJ1-4; the D gene is possibly TRBD1 (6 bases). V was pared by 8 bases and J by 5 bases, with 9 bases between. This CDR3 comprises 12 residues. Germline CDR1 is MDHEN and CDR2 is SYDVKM. The CDR3 DNA follows: TGTGCCAGCGGGGGCTTGAATGAAAAACTGTTTTTT. Its protein is CASGGLNEKLFF.

V and J are TRBV6-5 and TRBJ1-1; no clear D gene. The V gene's germline CDR1 is MNHEY and CDR2 SVGAGI. V was pared by 5 bases and J by 5 bases, with 12 bases between. This CDR3 is built from 13 residues. Here the CDR3 reads CASSRREGTEAFF. In DNA, the CDR3 is TGTGCCAGCAGTCGCCGGGAAGGGACTGAAGCTTTCTTT.

The chain is built from TRBV30 and TRBJ1-1; D ambiguous. Germline V gene lookup returns CDR1 GTSNPN and CDR2 SVGIG (reference sequence). Trimming took 2 bases from V and 1 from J, leaving 8 bases between them. The CDR3 totals 13 residues. CDR3 sequence reads: CAWSFQKNTEAFF. The CDR3 DNA sequence: TGTGCCTGGAGTTTTCAAAAGAACACTGAAGCTTTCTTT.

The chain is built from TRBV5-6 and TRBJ2-3; 8 bases line up with TRBD2. Germline CDR1 SGHDT, CDR2 YYEEEE. CDR3 length equals 16 residues. The V gene end was trimmed by 0 bases and the J gene end by 1 base; junction bases not matched to a gene: 4. The CDR3 region is CASSLAVSGGTDTQYF. The CDR3 DNA is TGTGCCAGCAGCTTGGCCGTTAGCGGGGGCACAGATACGCAGTATTTT. The full variable domain, completed using reference TRBV5-6 and TRBJ2-3, is DAGVTQSPTHLIKTRGQQVTLRCSPKSGHDTVSWYQQALGQGPQFIFQYYEEEERQRGNFPDRFSGHQFPNYSSELNVNALLLGDSALYLCASSLAVSGGTDTQYFGPGTRLTVL.

The gene calls are TRBV2 and TRBJ1-2; 7 bases fit TRBD1. Trimming removed 6 bases from V and 1 base from J; junction bases left unmatched: 5. CDR3 length: 14 residues. Germline CDR1 is SNHLY and CDR2 is FYNNEI. In DNA, the CDR3 is TGTGCCAGCAGGGTTGGACAGGTTAACTATGGCTACACCTTC. This gives the protein CASRVGQVNYGYTF. Full variable domain (missing parts from reference TRBV2 and TRBJ1-2): EPEVTQTPSHQVTQMGQEVILRCVPISNHLYFYWYRQILGQKVEFLVSFYNNEISEKSEIFDDQFSVERPDGSNFTLKIRSTKLEDSAMYFCASRVGQVNYGYTFGSGTRLTVV.

The rearrangement joins TRBV6-6 to TRBJ2-3; maybe TRBD1 (6 bases). This CDR3 is built from 16 residues. Per germline, CDR1 MNHNY and CDR2 SVGAGI (reference sequence). With 7 bases removed from V and 0 bases from J, the gap between germline ends came to 17 bases. The CDR3 DNA is TGTGCCAGCATGACAGGAGACCAACTGAGCACAGATACGCAGTATTTT. Its translation is CASMTGDQLSTDTQYF.

The V call is TRBV7-9, the J call TRBJ2-1, with 8 nucleotides matching TRBD1. Germline CDR1 is SEHNR and CDR2 is FQNEAQ (reference sequence). With V trimmed by 4 bases and J by 6 bases, 8 bases remained unmatched. CDR3 length: 15 residues. This CDR3 is CASSSYQGAPNEQFF. CDR3 nucleotide sequence: TGTGCCAGCAGCTCCTACCAGGGGGCGCCCAATGAGCAGTTCTTC. Full variable domain (outside the CDR3, taken from reference TRBV7-9 and TRBJ2-1): DTGVSQNPRHKITKRGQNVTFRCDPISEHNRLYWYRQTLGQGPEFLTYFQNEAQLEKSRLLSDRFSAERPKGSFSTLEIQRTEQGDSAMYLCASSSYQGAPNEQFFGPGTRLTVL.